The rows below give T cell receptor beta chains drawn from one sample of a study of T cell repertoires in cytomegalovirus infection. TCRdb reprocessed the reads via MiXCR and lists one record per CDR3 protein. The profile shows roughly 990,000 distinct CDR3 sequences, roughly 30% of them singletons. Their recognized antigens are unknown. Sequenced here: cultured CD8+ T cells from PBMCs, sampled from culture after CMV antigen stimulation. These receptors were collected from a human donor in good health (CMV status not recorded). Some clones in this sample may be carry-over from other donors' samples. Each CDR3 is given with its conserved first and last residue. Each record gives: CDR3 DNA, CDR3 protein, clone size, V gene, J gene, D gene. The D gene is left open where the match is weak. Size values are once, few and many counts, or a class for expanded clones, and some rows have none.

CDR3 DNA: TGCGCCAGCAGCCAAGGGGGACTTAACCTAGGGAACACCGGGGAGCTGTTTTTT
CDR3 protein: CASSQGGLNLGNTGELFF
clone size: NA
V gene: TRBV4-3
J gene: TRBJ2-2
D gene: NA

CDR3 DNA: TGTGCCAGCATTTGGCTTATGAACACTGAAGCTTTCTTT
CDR3 protein: CASIWLMNTEAFF
clone size: many
V gene: TRBV12-3/TRBV12-4
J gene: TRBJ1-1
D gene: NA

CDR3 DNA: TGTGCCAGCAGTCCCTCCCCGAGGATTGAGACCCAGTACTTC
CDR3 protein: CASSPSPRIETQYF
clone size: many
V gene: TRBV12-3/TRBV12-4
J gene: TRBJ2-5
D gene: NA

CDR3 DNA: TGTGCCAGCAGCCCTAACGGGGACACTGAAGCTTTCTTT
CDR3 protein: CASSPNGDTEAFF
clone size: NA
V gene: TRBV14
J gene: TRBJ1-1
D gene: NA

CDR3 DNA: TGTGCCAGCAGTTACTCTGTGGCGGGTCAAGATACGCAGTATTTT
CDR3 protein: CASSYSVAGQDTQYF
clone size: few
V gene: TRBV6-5
J gene: TRBJ2-3
D gene: NA

CDR3 DNA: TGCGCCAGCAGCCAAGGACCAGGGGCAGATACGCAGTATTTT
CDR3 protein: CASSQGPGADTQYF
clone size: NA
V gene: TRBV4-1
J gene: TRBJ2-3
D gene: NA

CDR3 DNA: TGTGCCAGCAGTGTGCCCAGCGGGGGAGGGAACACCGGGGAGCTGTTTTTT
CDR3 protein: CASSVPSGGGNTGELFF
clone size: NA
V gene: TRBV2
J gene: TRBJ2-2
D gene: TRBD2

CDR3 DNA: TGTGCCAGCAGCCAAGATGAGAGCGGACAAGCTTTCTTT
CDR3 protein: CASSQDESGQAFF
clone size: few
V gene: TRBV4-2
J gene: TRBJ1-1
D gene: NA

CDR3 DNA: TGTGCCAGCAGTTACCAAAGCTCCTACGAGCAGTACTTC
CDR3 protein: CASSYQSSYEQYF
clone size: few
V gene: TRBV27
J gene: TRBJ2-7
D gene: NA

CDR3 DNA: TGCGCCAGCAGCCCTACCGGACTAGCGGCAGATACGCAGTATTTT
CDR3 protein: CASSPTGLAADTQYF
clone size: NA
V gene: TRBV5-1
J gene: TRBJ2-3
D gene: TRBD2

CDR3 DNA: TGTGCCAGCAGTTACTCCGACACCCTCGTGGAGACCCAGTACTTC
CDR3 protein: CASSYSDTLVETQYF
clone size: many
V gene: TRBV6-5
J gene: TRBJ2-5
D gene: NA

CDR3 DNA: TGCAGTGCTAGAGTTCGTGCTGAAGCTTTCTTT
CDR3 protein: CSARVRAEAFF
clone size: NA
V gene: TRBV20-1
J gene: TRBJ1-1
D gene: NA

CDR3 DNA: TGCAGCGTTGGAGCTCGTACCTACACAGACGATGAAGCTTTCTTT
CDR3 protein: CSVGARTYTDDEAFF
clone size: NA
V gene: TRBV29-1
J gene: TRBJ1-1
D gene: NA

CDR3 DNA: TGTGCCAGCAGCTTACCCCAGGGTCTTGGGTCTGGGGCCAACGTCCTGACTTTC
CDR3 protein: CASSLPQGLGSGANVLTF
clone size: NA
V gene: TRBV7-8
J gene: TRBJ2-6
D gene: NA

CDR3 DNA: TGTGCCAGCAGCTTCCTGGGGCCGGGCGATGAGCAGTTCTTC
CDR3 protein: CASSFLGPGDEQFF
clone size: many
V gene: TRBV7-2
J gene: TRBJ2-1
D gene: NA

CDR3 DNA: TGTGCCAGCAGTTCGCTGGGGGACAGGGCATACACAGATACGCAGTATTTT
CDR3 protein: CASSSLGDRAYTDTQYF
clone size: few
V gene: TRBV6-2/TRBV6-3
J gene: TRBJ2-3
D gene: TRBD1

CDR3 DNA: TGTGCCAGCAGCTTTACAGGGGCAGGAGGGGAGACCCAGTACTTC
CDR3 protein: CASSFTGAGGETQYF
clone size: NA
V gene: TRBV11-3
J gene: TRBJ2-5
D gene: NA

CDR3 DNA: TGCAGCGTTGTTAGACAAAACCAAGAGACCCAGTACTTC
CDR3 protein: CSVVRQNQETQYF
clone size: few
V gene: TRBV29-1
J gene: TRBJ2-5
D gene: NA